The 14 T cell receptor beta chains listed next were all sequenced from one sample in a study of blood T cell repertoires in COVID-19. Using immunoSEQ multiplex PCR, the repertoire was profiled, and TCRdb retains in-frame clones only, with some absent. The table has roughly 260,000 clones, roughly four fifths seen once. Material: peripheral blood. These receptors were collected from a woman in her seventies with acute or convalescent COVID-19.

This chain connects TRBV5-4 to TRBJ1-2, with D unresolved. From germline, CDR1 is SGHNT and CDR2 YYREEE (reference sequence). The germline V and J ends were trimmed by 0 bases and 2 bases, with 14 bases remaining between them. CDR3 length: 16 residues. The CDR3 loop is CASSLGVTRYNYGYTF. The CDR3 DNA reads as TGTGCCAGCAGCTTGGGCGTGACACGCTACAACTATGGCTACACCTTC.

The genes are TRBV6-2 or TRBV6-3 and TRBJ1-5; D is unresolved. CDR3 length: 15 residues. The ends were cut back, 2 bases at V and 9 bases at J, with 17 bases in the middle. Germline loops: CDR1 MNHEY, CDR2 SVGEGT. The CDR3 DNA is TGTGCCAGCAGTTACGGAGGGTTAGGGTCGGCGCCCCAGCATTTT. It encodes CASSYGGLGSAPQHF.

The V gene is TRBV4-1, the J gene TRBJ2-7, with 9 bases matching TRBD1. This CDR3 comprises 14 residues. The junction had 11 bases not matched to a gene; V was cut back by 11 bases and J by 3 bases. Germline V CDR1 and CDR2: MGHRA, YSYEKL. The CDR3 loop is CAGCFGTGFYEQYF. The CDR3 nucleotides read TGCGCCGGCTGTTTTGGGACAGGGTTCTACGAGCAGTACTTC.

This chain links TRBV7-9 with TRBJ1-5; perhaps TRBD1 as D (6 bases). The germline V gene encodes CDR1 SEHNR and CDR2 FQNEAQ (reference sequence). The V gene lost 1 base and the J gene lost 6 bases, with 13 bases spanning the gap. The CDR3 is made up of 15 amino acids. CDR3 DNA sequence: TGTGCCAGCAGCTTAGGCGCAGGGGAAGGTCAGCCCCAGCATTTT. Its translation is CASSLGAGEGQPQHF.

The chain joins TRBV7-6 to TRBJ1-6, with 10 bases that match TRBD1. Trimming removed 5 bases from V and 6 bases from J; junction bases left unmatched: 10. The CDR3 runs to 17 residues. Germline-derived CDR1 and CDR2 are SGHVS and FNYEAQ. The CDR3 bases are TGTGCCAGCAGCCTAGAGGTCCGGGACAGGGGTAATTCACCCCTCCACTTT. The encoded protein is CASSLEVRDRGNSPLHF.

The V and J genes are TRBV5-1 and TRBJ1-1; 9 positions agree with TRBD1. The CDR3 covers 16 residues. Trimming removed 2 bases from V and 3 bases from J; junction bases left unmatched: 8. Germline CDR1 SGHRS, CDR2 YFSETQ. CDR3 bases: TGCGCCAGCAGCTTCACGAGGACAGGGGTGGACACTGAAGCTTTCTTT. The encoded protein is CASSFTRTGVDTEAFF.

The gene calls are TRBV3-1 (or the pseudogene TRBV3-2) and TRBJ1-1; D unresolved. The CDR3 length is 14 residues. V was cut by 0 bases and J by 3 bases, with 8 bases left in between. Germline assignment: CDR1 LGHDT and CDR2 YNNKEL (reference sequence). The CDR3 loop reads CASSQDIVDTEAFF. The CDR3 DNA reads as TGTGCCAGCAGCCAAGATATCGTCGACACTGAAGCTTTCTTT.

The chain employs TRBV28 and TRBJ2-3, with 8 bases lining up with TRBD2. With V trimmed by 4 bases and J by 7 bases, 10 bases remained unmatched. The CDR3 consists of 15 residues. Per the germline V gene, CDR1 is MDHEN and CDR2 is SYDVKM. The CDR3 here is CASSSHLAGRYTQYF. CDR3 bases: TGTGCCAGCAGTTCACATCTAGCGGGCCGGTATACGCAGTATTTT.

Here the CDR3 DNA reads TGTGCCAGCAGCCCCTTTACAGGGAGTGGAAACACCATATATTTT. It encodes CASSPFTGSGNTIYF. The V and J genes are TRBV11-2 and TRBJ1-3; the D gene is possibly TRBD1 (6 bases). Germline V gene sequence: CDR1 SGHAT, CDR2 FQNNGV. The CDR3 runs to 15 residues. V lost 5 bases to trimming and J lost 3 bases, with 14 bases between them.

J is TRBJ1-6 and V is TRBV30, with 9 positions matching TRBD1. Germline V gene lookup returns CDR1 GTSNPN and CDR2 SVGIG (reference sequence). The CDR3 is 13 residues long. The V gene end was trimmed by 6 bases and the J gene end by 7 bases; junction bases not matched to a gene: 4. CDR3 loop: CACNRGLNSPLHF. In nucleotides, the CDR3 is TGTGCCTGCAACAGGGGGCTAAATTCACCCCTCCACTTT.

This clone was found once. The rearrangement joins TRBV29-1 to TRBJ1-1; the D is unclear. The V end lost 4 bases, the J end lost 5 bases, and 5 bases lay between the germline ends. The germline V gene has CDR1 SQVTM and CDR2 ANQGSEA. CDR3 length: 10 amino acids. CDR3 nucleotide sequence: TGCAGCGTTGTCCTAACTGAAGCTTTCTTT. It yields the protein CSVVLTEAFF.

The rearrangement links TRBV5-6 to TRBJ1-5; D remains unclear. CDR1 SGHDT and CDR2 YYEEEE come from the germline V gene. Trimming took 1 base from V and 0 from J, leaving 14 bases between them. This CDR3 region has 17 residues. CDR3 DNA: TGTGCCAGCAGCTTGTTGAACAGTCCATATAGCAATCAGCCCCAGCATTTT. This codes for CASSLLNSPYSNQPQHF.

The CDR3 DNA follows: TGTGCCAGCAGACCCCGGAACACGGGGACAGATACGCAGTATTTT. Its translation is CASRPRNTGTDTQYF. The J gene is TRBJ2-3, the V gene TRBV6-5; tentative D call: TRBD2 (5 bases). The CDR3 runs 15 residues. Germline CDR1 and CDR2: MNHEY and SVGAGI. V was pared by 6 bases and J by 3 bases, with 16 bases between.

The CDR3 DNA is TGTGCCAGCAGTTACTCTTTAATGGCTTTCTTT. Amino acids: CASSYSLMAFF. The V gene is TRBV6-2 or TRBV6-3, the J gene TRBJ1-1; the D is unclear. In germline, CDR1 is MNHEY, CDR2 SVGEGT. The CDR3 has 11 residues. Trimming removed 0 bases from V and 11 bases from J, with 7 bases in between.